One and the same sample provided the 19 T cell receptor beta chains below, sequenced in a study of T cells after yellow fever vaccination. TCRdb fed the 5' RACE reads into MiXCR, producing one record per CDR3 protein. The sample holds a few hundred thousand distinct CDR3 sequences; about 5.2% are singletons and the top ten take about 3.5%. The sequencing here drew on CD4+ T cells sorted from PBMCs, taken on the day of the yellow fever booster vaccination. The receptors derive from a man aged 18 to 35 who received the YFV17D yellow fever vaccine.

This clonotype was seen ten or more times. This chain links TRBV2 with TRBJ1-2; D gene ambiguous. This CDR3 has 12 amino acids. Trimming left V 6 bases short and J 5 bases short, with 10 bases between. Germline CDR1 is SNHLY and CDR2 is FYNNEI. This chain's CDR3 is CASRSGSYGYTF. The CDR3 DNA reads TGTGCCAGCAGGTCGGGATCTTATGGCTACACCTTC. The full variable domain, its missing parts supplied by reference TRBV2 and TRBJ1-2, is EPEVTQTPSHQVTQMGQEVILRCVPISNHLYFYWYRQILGQKVEFLVSFYNNEISEKSEIFDDQFSVERPDGSNFTLKIRSTKLEDSAMYFCASRSGSYGYTFGSGTRLTVV.

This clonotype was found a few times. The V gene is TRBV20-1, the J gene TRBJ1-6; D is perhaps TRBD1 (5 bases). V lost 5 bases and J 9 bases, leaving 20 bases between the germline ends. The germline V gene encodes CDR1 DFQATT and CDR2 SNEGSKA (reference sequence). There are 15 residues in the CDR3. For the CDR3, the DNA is TGCAGTGCTGGGCCGGGACTTTCAAAGGTTTCACCCCTCCACTTT. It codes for CSAGPGLSKVSPLHF.

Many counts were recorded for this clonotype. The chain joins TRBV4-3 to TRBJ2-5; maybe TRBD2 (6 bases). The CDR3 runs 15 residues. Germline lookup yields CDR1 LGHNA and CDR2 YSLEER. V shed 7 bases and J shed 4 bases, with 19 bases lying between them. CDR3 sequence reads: CASTRSGGSGETQYF. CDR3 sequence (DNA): TGCGCCAGCACCCGATCTGGGGGGTCGGGAGAGACCCAGTACTTC.

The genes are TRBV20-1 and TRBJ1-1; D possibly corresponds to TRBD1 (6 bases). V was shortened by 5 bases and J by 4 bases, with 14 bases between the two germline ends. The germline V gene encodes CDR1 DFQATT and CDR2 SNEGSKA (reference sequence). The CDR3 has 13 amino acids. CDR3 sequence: CSAWGGAGTEAFF. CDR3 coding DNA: TGCAGTGCTTGGGGGGGGGCCGGCACTGAAGCTTTCTTT.

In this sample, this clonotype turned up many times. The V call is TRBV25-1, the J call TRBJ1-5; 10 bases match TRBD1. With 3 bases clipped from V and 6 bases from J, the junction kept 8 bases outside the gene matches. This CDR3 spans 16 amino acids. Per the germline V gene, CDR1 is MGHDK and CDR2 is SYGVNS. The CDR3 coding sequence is TGTGCCAGCAGTGAGGGGGGACAGGGGATTAGTCAGCCCCAGCATTTT. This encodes CASSEGGQGISQPQHF.

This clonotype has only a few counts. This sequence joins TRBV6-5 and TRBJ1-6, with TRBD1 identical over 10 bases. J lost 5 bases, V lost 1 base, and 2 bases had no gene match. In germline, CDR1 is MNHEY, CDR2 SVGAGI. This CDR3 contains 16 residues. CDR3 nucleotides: TGTGCCAGCAGTTACTACGGGACAGGGGATAATTCACCCCTCCACTTT. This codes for CASSYYGTGDNSPLHF.

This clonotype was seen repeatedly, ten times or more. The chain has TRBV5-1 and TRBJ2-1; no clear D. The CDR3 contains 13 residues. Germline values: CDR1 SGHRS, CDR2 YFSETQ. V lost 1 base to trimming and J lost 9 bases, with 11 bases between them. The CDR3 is CASSLPTYGEQFF. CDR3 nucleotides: TGCGCCAGCAGCTTGCCCACCTACGGTGAGCAGTTCTTC.

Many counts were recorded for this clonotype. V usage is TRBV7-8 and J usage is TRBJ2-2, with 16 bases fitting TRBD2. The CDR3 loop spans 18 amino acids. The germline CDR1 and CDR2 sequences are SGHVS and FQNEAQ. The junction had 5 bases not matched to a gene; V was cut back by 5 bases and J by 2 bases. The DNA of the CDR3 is TGTGCCAGCAGCCCGGGACTAGCGGGGGGGGCTAACACCGGGGAGCTGTTTTTT. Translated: CASSPGLAGGANTGELFF.

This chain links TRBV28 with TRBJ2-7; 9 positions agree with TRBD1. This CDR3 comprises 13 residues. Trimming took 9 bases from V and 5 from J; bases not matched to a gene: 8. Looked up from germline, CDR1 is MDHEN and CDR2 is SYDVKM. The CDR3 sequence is CARRGDRAHEQYF. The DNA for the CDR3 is TGTGCCAGAAGGGGGGACAGGGCCCACGAGCAGTACTTC.

CDR3 bases: TGTGCCAGCAGTTCCCAACAGGGAGGGACAGATACGCAGTATTTT. It is translated as CASSSQQGGTDTQYF. The V gene is TRBV27, the J gene TRBJ2-3; maybe TRBD2 (7 bases). The CDR3 extends over 15 amino acids. Germline CDR1 and CDR2: MNHEY and SMNVEV (reference sequence). Trimming took 4 bases from V and 3 from J, leaving 14 bases between them.

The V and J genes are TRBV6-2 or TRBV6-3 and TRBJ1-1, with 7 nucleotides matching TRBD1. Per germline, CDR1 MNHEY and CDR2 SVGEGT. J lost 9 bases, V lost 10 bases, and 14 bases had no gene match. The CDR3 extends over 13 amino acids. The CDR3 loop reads CAISGQGEAKAFF. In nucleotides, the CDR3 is TGTGCCATATCAGGCCAGGGGGAAGCAAAAGCTTTCTTT.

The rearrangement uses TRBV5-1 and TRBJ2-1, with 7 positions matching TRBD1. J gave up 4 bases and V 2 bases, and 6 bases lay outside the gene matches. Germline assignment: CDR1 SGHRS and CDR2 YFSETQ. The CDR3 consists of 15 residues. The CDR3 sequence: CASSFSGQIYNEQFF. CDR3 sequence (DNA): TGCGCCAGCAGCTTCTCGGGACAGATATACAATGAGCAGTTCTTC.

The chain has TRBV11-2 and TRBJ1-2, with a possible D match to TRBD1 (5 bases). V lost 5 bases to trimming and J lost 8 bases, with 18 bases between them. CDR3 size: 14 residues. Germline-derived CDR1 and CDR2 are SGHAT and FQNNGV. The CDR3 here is CASSPGRPKGGYTF. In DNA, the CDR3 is TGTGCCAGCAGCCCTGGACGTCCTAAGGGGGGCTACACCTTC.

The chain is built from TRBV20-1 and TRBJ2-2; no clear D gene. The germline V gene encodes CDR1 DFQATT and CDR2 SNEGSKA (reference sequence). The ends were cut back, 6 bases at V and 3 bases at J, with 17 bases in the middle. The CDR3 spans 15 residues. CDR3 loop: CSATRGPWDTGELFF. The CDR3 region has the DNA TGCAGTGCAACTCGCGGCCCCTGGGACACCGGGGAGCTGTTTTTT.

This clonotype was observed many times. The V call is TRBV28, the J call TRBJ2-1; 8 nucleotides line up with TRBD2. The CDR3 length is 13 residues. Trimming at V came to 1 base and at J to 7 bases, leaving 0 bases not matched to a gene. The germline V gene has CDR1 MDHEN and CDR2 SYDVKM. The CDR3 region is CASSLSGGNEQFF. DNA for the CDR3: TGTGCCAGCAGTTTATCGGGGGGGAATGAGCAGTTCTTC.

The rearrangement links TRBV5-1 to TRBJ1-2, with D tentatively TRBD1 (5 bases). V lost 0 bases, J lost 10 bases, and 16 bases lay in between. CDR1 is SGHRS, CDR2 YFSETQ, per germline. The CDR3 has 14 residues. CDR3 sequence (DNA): TGCGCCAGCAGCTTGGAGGGAGGGACGAGTGACTACACCTTC. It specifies CASSLEGGTSDYTF.

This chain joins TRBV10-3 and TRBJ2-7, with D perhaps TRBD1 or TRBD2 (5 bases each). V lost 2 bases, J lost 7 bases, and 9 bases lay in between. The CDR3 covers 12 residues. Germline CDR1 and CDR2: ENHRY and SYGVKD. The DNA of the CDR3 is TGTGCCATCAGTGAGAATGGGGGAGAGCAGTACGTC. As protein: CAISENGGEQYV.

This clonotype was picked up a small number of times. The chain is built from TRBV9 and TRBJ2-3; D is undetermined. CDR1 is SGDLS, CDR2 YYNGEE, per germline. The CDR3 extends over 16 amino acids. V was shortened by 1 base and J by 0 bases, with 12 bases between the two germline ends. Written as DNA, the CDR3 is TGTGCCAGCAGCGTATCAGCGCGAGCTAGCACAGATACGCAGTATTTT. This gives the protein CASSVSARASTDTQYF.

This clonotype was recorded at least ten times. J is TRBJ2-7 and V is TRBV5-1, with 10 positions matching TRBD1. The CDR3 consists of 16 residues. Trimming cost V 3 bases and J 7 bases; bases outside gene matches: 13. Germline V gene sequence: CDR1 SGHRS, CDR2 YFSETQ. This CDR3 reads CASSSAAGTGVSEQYF. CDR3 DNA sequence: TGCGCCAGCAGCTCGGCGGCCGGGACAGGGGTGAGTGAGCAGTACTTC.